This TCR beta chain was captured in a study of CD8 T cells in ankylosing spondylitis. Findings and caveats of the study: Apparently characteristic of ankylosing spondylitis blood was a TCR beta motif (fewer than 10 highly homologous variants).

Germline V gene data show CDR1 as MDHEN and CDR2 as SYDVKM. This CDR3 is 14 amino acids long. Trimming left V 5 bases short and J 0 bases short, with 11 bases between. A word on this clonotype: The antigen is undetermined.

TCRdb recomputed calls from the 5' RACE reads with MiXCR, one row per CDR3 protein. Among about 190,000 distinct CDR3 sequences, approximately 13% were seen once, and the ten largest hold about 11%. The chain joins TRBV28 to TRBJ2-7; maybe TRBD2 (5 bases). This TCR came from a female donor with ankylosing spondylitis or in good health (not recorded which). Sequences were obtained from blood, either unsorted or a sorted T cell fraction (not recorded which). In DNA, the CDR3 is TGTGCCAGCAGTAGGAGGCGGAGCTCCTACGAGCAGTACTTC. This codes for CASSRRRSSYEQYF.